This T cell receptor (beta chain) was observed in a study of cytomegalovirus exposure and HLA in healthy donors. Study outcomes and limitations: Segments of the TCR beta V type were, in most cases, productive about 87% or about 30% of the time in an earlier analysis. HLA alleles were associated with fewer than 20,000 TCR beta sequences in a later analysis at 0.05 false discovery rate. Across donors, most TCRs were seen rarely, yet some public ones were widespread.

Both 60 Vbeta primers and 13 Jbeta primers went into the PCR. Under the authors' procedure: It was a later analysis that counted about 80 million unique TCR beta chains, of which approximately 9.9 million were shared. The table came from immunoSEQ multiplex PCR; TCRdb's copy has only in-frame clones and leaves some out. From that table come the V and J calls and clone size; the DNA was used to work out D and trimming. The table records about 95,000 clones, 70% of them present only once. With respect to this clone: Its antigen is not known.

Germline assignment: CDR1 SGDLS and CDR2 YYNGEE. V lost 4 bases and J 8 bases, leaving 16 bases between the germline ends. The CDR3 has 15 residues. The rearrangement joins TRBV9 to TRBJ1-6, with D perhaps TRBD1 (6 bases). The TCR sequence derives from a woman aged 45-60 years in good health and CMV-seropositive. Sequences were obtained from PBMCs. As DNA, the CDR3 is TGTGCCAGCAGCCCAGGGGACCCCCAATATTCACCCCTCCACTTT. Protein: CASSPGDPQYSPLHF.